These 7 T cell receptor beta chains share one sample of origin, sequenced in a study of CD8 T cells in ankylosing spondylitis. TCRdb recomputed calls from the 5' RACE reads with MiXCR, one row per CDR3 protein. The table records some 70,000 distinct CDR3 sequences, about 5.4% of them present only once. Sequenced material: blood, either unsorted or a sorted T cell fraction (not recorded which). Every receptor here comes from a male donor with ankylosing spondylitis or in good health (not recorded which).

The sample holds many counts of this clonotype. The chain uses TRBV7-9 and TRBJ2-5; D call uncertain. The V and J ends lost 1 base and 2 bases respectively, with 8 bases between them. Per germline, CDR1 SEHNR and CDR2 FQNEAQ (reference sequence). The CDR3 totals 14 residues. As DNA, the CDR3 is TGTGCCAGCAGCTTAGAGACACGTCAAGAGACCCAGTACTTC. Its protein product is CASSLETRQETQYF.

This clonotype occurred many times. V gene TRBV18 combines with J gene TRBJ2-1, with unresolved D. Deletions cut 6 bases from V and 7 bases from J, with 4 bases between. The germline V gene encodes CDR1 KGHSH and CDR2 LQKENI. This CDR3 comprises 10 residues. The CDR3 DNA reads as TGTGCCAGCTCCTCTAATGAGCAGTTCTTC. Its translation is CASSSNEQFF.

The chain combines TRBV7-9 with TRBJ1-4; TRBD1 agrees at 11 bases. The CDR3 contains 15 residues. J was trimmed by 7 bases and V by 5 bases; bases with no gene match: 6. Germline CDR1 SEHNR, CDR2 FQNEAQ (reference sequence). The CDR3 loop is CASSGQGAQGEKLFF. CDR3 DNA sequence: TGTGCCAGCAGCGGACAGGGGGCGCAAGGTGAAAAACTGTTTTTT.

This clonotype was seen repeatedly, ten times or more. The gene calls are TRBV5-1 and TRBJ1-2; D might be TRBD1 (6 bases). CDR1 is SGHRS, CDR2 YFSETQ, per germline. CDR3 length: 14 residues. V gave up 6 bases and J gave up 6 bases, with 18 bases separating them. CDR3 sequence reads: CASTSGGAGDGYTF. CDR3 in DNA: TGCGCCAGCACCTCTGGGGGGGCAGGCGATGGCTACACCTTC.

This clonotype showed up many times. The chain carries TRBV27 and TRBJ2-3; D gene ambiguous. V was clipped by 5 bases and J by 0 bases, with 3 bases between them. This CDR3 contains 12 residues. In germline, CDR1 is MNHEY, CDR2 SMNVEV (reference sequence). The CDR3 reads CASSPSTDTQYF. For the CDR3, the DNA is TGTGCCAGCAGTCCCAGCACAGATACGCAGTATTTT.

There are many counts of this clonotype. This CDR3 is CASSQENRAGYTF. CDR3 sequence (DNA): TGTGCCAGCAGCCAAGAAAATAGGGCTGGCTACACCTTC. J is TRBJ1-2 and V is TRBV3-1; unclear D gene. The V gene lost 0 bases and the J gene lost 7 bases, with 9 bases spanning the gap. Germline V gives CDR1 LGHDT, CDR2 YNNKEL (reference sequence). CDR3 size: 13 residues.

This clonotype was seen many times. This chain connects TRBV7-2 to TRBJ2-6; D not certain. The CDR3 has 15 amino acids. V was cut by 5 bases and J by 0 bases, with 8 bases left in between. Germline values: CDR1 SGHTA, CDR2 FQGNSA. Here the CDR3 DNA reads TGTGCCAGCAGCCCCCGGTTCTCTGGGGCCAACGTCCTGACTTTC. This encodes CASSPRFSGANVLTF.